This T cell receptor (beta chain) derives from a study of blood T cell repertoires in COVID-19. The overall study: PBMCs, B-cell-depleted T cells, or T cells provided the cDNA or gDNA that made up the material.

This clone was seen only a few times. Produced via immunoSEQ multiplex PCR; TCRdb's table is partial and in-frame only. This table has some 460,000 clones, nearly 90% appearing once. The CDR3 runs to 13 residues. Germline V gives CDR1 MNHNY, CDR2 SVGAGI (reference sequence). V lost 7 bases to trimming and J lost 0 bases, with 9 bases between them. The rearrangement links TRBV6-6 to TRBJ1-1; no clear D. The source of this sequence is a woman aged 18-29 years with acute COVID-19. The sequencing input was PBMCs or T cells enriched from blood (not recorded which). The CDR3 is CASIAQMNTEAFF. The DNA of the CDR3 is TGTGCCAGCATAGCCCAAATGAACACTGAAGCTTTCTTT.